A selection of T cell receptor beta chains follows, all from one sample in a study of cytomegalovirus exposure and HLA in healthy donors. Generated by immunoSEQ multiplex PCR, the TCRdb table keeps only in-frame clones and is missing some. The data show under 200,000 clones, 86% seen once. What was sequenced was PBMCs. The receptors were gathered from a woman younger than 45 in good health and CMV-seronegative. The CDR3 runs from the conserved cysteine through the conserved F or W. Fields, in order: V gene, J gene, CDR3 protein.

V: TRBV25-1
J: TRBJ1-3
CDR3: CASSEKIWGRSGNTIYF

V: TRBV5-1
J: TRBJ1-1
CDR3: CASSLRTGVAEAFF

V: TRBV27
J: TRBJ1-5
CDR3: CASSPGGPGSNQPQHF

V: TRBV28
J: TRBJ2-1
CDR3: CASSLHGLAAGSNEQFF

V: TRBV27
J: TRBJ2-3
CDR3: CASSLTTTSGSRPSTDTQYF

V: TRBV15
J: TRBJ2-1
CDR3: CATSLRERAYNEQFF

V: TRBV6-6
J: TRBJ1-5
CDR3: CASSYRGTGSNQPQHF

V: TRBV5-6
J: TRBJ2-7
CDR3: CASSLFGGTASSYEQYF

V: TRBV10-2
J: TRBJ1-1
CDR3: CASSGQANTEAFF

V: TRBV2
J: TRBJ1-4
CDR3: CASTEGREKLFF

V: TRBV5-1
J: TRBJ1-1
CDR3: CASSLGTEMNTEAFF

V: TRBV15
J: TRBJ1-1
CDR3: CATSPQRMNTEAFF

V: TRBV5-1
J: TRBJ1-2
CDR3: CASSLETPTYPNYGYTF